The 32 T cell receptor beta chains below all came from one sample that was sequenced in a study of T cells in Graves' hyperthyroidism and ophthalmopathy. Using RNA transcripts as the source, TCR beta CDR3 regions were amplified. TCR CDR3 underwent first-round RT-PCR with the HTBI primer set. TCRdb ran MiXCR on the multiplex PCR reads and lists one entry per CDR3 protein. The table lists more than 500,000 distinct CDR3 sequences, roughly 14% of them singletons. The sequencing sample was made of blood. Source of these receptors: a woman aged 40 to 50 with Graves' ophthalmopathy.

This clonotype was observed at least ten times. The CDR3 is CASRPGAGELFF. CDR3 coding DNA: TGTGCCAGCAGGCCAGGAGCCGGGGAGCTGTTTTTT. The chain uses TRBV12-3 or TRBV12-4 and TRBJ2-2; D not resolved. The ends were cut back, 6 bases at V and 6 bases at J, with 8 bases in the middle. CDR3 length: 12 amino acids.

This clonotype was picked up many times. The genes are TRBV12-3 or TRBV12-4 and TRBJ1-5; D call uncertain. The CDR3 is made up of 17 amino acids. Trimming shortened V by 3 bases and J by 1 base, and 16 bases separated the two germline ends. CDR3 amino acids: CASSFIVRQISNQPQHF. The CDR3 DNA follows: TGTGCCAGCAGTTTTATTGTGCGACAAATAAGCAATCAGCCCCAGCATTTT.

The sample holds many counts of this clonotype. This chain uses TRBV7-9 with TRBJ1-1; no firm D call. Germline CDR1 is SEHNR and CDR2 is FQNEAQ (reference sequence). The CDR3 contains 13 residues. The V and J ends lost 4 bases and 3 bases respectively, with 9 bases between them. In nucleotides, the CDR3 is TGTGCCAGCAGCTATTCTTCGGACACTGAAGCTTTCTTT. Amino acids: CASSYSSDTEAFF.

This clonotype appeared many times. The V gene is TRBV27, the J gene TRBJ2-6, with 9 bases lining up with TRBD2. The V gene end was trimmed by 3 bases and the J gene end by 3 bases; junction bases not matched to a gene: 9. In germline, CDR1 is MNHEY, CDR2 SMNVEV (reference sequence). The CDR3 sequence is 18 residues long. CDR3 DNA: TGTGCCAGCAGTTTTTTGGTAGCGGGAGTGAATGGGGCCAACGTCCTGACTTTC. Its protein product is CASSFLVAGVNGANVLTF.

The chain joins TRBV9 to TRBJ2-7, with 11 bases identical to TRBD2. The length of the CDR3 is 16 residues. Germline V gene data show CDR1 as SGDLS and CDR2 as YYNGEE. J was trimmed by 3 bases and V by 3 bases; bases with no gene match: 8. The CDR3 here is CASSESGTSGFYEQYF. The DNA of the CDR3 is TGTGCCAGCAGCGAATCCGGGACTAGCGGATTCTACGAGCAGTACTTC.

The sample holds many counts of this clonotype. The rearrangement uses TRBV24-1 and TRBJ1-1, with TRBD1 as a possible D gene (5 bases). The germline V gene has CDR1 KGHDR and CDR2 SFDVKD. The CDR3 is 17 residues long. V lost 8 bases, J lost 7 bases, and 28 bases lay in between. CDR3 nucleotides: TGTGCCACCAAGGGCTCCCAACAGGATATAAGAATACATGAAGCTTTCTTT. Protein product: CATKGSQQDIRIHEAFF.

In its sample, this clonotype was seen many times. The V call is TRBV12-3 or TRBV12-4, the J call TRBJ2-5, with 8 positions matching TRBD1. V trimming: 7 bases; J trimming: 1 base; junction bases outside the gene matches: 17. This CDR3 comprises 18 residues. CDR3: CASKPSWGRQGTQETQYF. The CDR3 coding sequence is TGTGCCAGCAAGCCTTCGTGGGGACGACAGGGGACCCAAGAGACCCAGTACTTC.

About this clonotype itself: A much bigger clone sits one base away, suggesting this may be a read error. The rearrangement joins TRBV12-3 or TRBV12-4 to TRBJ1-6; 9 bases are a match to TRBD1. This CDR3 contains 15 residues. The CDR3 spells CAGSWTGADNSPLHF. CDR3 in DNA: TGTGCCGGCAGTTGGACAGGGGCGGATAATTCACCCCTCCACTTT.

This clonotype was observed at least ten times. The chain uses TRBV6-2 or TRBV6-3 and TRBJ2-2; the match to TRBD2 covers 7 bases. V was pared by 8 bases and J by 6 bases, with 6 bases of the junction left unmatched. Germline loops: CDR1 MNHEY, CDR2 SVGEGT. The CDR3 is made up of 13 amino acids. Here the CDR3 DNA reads TGTGCCAGCCAGGAGGGAGGGCCCGGGGAGCTGTTTTTT. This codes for CASQEGGPGELFF.

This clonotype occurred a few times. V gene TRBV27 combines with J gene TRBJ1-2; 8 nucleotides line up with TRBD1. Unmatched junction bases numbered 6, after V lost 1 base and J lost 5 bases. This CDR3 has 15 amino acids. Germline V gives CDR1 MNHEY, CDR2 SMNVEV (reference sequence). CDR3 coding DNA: TGTGCCAGCAGTTTATACAGGGGGGATTATTATGGCTACACCTTC. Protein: CASSLYRGDYYGYTF.

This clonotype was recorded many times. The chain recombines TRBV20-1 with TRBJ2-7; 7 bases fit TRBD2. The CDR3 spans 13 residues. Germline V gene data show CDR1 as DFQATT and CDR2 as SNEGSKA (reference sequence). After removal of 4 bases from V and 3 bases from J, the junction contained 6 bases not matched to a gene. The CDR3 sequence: CSATSGLDYEQYF. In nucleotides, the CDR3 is TGCAGTGCTACTAGCGGACTAGACTACGAGCAGTACTTC.

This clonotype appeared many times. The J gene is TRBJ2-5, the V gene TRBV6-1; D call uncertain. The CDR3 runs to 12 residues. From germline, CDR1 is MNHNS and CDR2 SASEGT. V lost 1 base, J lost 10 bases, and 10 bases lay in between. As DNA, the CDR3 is TGTGCCAGCAGTGAAGACCAAAGAGACCAGTACTTC. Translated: CASSEDQRDQYF.

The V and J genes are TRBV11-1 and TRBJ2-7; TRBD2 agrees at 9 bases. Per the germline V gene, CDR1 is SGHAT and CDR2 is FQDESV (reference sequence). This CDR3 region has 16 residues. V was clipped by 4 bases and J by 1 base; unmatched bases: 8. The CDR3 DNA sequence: TGTGCCAGCAGCTCCATTTCTAGCGGGGTATCCTACGAGCAGTACTTC. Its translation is CASSSISSGVSYEQYF.

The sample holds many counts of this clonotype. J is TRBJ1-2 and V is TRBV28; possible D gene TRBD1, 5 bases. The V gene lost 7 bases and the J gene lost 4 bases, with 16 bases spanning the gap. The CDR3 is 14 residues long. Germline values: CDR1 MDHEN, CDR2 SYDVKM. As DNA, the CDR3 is TGTGCCAGCACCCAACGGGGGGGGATCTATGGCTACACCTTC. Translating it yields CASTQRGGIYGYTF.

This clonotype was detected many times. The CDR3 nucleotides are TGCAGCGTATCCTTGAACACTGAAGCTTTCTTT. This translates into CSVSLNTEAFF. The gene calls are TRBV29-1 and TRBJ1-1, with unresolved D. Between the trimmed V and J ends, which lost 6 bases and 0 bases, there was a span of 5 bases. The germline V gene has CDR1 SQVTM and CDR2 ANQGSEA. CDR3 length: 11 amino acids.

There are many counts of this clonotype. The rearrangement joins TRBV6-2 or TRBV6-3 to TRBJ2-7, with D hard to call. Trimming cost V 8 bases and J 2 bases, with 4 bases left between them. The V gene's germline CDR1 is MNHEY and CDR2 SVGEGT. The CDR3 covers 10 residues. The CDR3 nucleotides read TGTGCCAGCGGGGCCTACGAGCAGTACTTC. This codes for CASGAYEQYF.

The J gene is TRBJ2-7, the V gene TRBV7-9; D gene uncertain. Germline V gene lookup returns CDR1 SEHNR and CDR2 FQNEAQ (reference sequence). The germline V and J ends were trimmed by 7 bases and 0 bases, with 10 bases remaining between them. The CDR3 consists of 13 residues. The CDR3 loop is CASTAASSYEQYF. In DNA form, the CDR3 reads TGTGCCAGCACCGCGGCGAGCTCCTACGAGCAGTACTTC.

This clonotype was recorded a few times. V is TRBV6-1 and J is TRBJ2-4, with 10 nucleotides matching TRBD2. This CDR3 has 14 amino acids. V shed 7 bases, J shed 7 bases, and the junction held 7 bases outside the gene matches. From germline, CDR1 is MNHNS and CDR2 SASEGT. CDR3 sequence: CASNRAGGRNIQYF. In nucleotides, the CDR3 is TGTGCCAGCAACCGAGCGGGAGGGAGGAACATTCAGTACTTC.

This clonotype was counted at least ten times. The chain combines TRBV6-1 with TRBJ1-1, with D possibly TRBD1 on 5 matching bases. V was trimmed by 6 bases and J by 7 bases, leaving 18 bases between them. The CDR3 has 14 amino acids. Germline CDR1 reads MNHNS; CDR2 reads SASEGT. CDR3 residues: CASRLNLGVVEAFF. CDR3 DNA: TGTGCCAGCAGGTTGAATCTAGGGGTTGTTGAAGCTTTCTTT.

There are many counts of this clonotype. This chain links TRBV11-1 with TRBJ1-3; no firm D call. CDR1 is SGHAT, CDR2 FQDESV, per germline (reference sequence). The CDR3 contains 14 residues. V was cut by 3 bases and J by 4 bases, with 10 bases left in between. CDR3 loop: CASSFGQQGNTIYF. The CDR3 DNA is TGTGCCAGCAGCTTCGGCCAACAGGGAAACACCATATATTTT.

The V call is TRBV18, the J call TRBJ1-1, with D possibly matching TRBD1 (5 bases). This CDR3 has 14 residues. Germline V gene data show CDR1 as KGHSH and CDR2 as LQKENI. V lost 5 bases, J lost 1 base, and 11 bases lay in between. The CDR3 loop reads CASSGGAGNTEAFF. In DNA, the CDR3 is TGTGCCAGCTCAGGAGGGGCAGGGAACACTGAAGCTTTCTTT.

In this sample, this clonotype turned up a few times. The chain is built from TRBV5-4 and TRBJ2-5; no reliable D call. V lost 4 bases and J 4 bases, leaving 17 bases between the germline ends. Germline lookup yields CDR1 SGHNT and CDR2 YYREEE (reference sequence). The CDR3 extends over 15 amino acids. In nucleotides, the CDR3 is TGTGCCAGCAGCCTTCTCAATGGCATGGGAGAGACCCAGTACTTC. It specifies CASSLLNGMGETQYF.

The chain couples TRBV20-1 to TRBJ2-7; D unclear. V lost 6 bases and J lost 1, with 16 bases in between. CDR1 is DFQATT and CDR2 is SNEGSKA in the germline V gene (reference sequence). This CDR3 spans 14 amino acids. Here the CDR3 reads CSAPDYQGSYEQYF. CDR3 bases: TGCAGTGCCCCCGATTATCAAGGGTCCTACGAGCAGTACTTC.

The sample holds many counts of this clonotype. This CDR3 reads CASNLGPPNYGYTF. CDR3 nucleotides: TGTGCCAGCAATCTCGGGCCGCCAAACTATGGCTACACCTTC. The rearrangement joins TRBV6-1 to TRBJ1-2; D not certain. Germline V gives CDR1 MNHNS, CDR2 SASEGT. The CDR3 runs to 14 residues. V lost 7 bases, J lost 2 bases, and 14 bases lay in between.

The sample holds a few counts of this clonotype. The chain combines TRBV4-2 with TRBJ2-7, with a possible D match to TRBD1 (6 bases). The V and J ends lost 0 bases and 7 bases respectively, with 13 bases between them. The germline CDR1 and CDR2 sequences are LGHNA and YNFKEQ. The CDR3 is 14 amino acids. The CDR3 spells CASSQDGGRGEQYF. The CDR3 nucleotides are TGTGCCAGCAGCCAAGATGGGGGCAGAGGGGAGCAGTACTTC.

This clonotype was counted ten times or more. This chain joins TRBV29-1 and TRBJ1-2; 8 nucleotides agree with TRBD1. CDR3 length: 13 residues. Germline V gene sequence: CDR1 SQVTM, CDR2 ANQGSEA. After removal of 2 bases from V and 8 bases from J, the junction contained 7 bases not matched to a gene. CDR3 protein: CSVEMQGAMGYTF. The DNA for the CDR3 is TGCAGCGTTGAAATGCAGGGGGCTATGGGCTACACCTTC.

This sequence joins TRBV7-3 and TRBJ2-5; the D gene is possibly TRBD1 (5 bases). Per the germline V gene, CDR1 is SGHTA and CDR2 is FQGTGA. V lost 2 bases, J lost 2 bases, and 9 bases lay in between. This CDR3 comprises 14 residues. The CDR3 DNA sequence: TGTGCCAGCAGCTTAGTCGGACAACAAGAGACCCAGTACTTC. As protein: CASSLVGQQETQYF.

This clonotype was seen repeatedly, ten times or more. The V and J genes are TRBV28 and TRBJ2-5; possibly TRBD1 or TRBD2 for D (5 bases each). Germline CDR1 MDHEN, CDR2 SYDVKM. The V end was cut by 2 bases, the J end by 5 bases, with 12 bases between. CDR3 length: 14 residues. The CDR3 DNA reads TGTGCCAGCAGTTTACGGGGACCGTGGGAGACCCAGTACTTC. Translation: CASSLRGPWETQYF.

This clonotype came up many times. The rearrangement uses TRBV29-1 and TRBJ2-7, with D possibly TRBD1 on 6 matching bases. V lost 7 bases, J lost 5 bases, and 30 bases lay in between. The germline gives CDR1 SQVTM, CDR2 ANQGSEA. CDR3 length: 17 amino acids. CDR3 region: CSATGPRDTMRRDEQYF. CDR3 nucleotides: TGCAGCGCAACAGGTCCTCGGGACACTATGAGACGAGACGAGCAGTACTTC.

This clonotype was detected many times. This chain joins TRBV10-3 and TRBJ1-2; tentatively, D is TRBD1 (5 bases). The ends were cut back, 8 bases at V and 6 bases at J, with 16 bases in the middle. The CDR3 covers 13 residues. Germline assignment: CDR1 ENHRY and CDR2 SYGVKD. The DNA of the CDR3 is TGTGCCATCGGGGCAGGGTCTCAGGATGGCTACACCTTC. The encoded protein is CAIGAGSQDGYTF.

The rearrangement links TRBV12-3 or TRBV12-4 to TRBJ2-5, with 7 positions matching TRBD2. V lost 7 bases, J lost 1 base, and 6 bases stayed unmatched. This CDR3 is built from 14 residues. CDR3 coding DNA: TGTGCCAGCACCCGGGGGGTGGCCCAAGAGACCCAGTACTTC. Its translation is CASTRGVAQETQYF.

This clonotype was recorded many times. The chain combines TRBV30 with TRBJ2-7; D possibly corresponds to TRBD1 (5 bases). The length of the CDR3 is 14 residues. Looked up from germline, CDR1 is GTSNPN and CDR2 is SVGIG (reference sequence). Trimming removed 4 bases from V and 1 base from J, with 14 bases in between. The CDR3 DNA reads TGTGCCTGGAAAGTCCCAGGGCTATCCTACGAGCAGTACTTC. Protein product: CAWKVPGLSYEQYF. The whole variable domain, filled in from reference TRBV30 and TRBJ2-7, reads SQTIHQWPATLVQPVGSPLSLECTVEGTSNPNLYWYRQAAGRGLQLLFYSVGIGQISSEVPQNLSASRPQDRQFILSSKKLLLSDSGFYLCAWKVPGLSYEQYFGPGTRLTVT.